Each of the 29 T cell receptor beta chains below was sequenced from the same sample in a study of monozygotic twins with inflammatory bowel disease. TCRdb re-called the 5' RACE reads and shows each CDR3 protein once, DNA omitted. The clone table shows about 110,000 distinct CDR3 sequences, with the ten largest holding around 11%. The sequenced material came from blood. The origin of the receptors is a human donor with ulcerative colitis or Crohn's disease, or a healthy co-twin of an affected twin (not recorded which).

The rearrangement joins TRBV12-3 or TRBV12-4 to TRBJ1-5. The CDR3 loop spans 15 amino acids. The CDR3 loop is CASKKGKRGNQPQHF.

This sequence joins TRBV28 and TRBJ2-7; TCRdb lists TRBD1, though no DNA is available to test this call. CDR1 MDHEN and CDR2 SYDVKM come from the germline V gene. CDR3 length: 11 residues. The CDR3 here is CGTGSAYEQYF. Variable domain in full (rest from reference TRBV28 and TRBJ2-7): DVKVTQSSRYLVKRTGEKVFLECVQDMDHENMFWYRQDPGLGLRLIYFSYDVKMKEKGDIPEGYSVSREKKERFSLILESASTNQTSMYLCGTGSAYEQYFGPGTRLTVT.

This chain joins TRBV5-5 and TRBJ2-1; TCRdb picks TRBD2, but there is no DNA to check that call. The germline CDR1 and CDR2 sequences are SGHKS and YYEKEE (reference sequence). This CDR3 is 13 amino acids long. The CDR3 loop reads CASRLAGNNEQFF.

This sequence joins TRBV7-8 and TRBJ2-7; TCRdb reports TRBD1, a call that lacks DNA to check it against. CDR3 length equals 13 residues. CDR1 SGHVS and CDR2 FQNEAQ come from the germline V gene. The CDR3 is CASSLRTRVGPNF.

The chain is built from TRBV5-1 and TRBJ2-7; TCRdb returns TRBD1, unconfirmable since there is no DNA. CDR3 length: 14 residues. Germline values: CDR1 SGHRS, CDR2 YFSETQ. This CDR3 reads CASSLGETGHEQYF.

V and J are TRBV7-2 and TRBJ1-2; TCRdb reports TRBD1, a call that lacks DNA to check it against. Germline lookup yields CDR1 SGHTA and CDR2 FQGNSA. The CDR3 length is 15 residues. The CDR3 protein is CASSPQPGFNYGYTF.

The V gene is TRBV6-1, the J gene TRBJ1-1; lacking DNA, the TRBD1 call made by TCRdb goes unchecked. Germline assignment: CDR1 MNHNS and CDR2 SASEGT. The CDR3 spans 15 residues. The CDR3 is CASSRNRVQNTEAFF.

The chain couples TRBV24-1 to TRBJ2-1; TCRdb gives TRBD2 as the D gene, but with no DNA this cannot be confirmed. This CDR3 has 16 amino acids. Germline values: CDR1 KGHDR, CDR2 SFDVKD. This CDR3 is CATSDTEGIGSNEQFF.

The chain uses TRBV7-2 and TRBJ2-3; the D call from TCRdb, TRBD1, cannot be confirmed without DNA. The germline V gene encodes CDR1 SGHTA and CDR2 FQGNSA. This CDR3 is 15 amino acids long. The CDR3 reads CASSLRAGDTDTQYF.

The V call is TRBV7-2, the J call TRBJ2-1. Germline loops: CDR1 SGHTA, CDR2 FQGNSA. The CDR3 is made up of 15 amino acids. The CDR3 sequence is CASSLAVRSYNEQFF.

V usage is TRBV5-6 and J usage is TRBJ2-1; absent DNA, TCRdb's TRBD1 call cannot be checked. Germline V gene lookup returns CDR1 SGHDT and CDR2 YYEEEE. The CDR3 has 14 amino acids. The CDR3 is CASSLGAYNNEQFF.

The chain employs TRBV5-1 and TRBJ1-2; the D call of TRBD1 rests on TCRdb alone, since no DNA is present to check it. The CDR3 spans 15 residues. The germline gives CDR1 SGHRS, CDR2 YFSETQ. CDR3 sequence: CASSLDGGQGYGYTF.

The chain employs TRBV10-3 and TRBJ1-2. This CDR3 has 13 residues. CDR1 is ENHRY, CDR2 SYGVKD, per germline. The CDR3 spells CAISVRGNYGYTF.

The V gene is TRBV27, the J gene TRBJ1-3; TCRdb names TRBD1, which stays unverified in the absence of DNA. This CDR3 has 15 amino acids. CDR1 and CDR2 from the germline V gene are MNHEY and SMNVEV (reference sequence). The CDR3 protein is CASSLLGGSGNTIYF.

The chain recombines TRBV6-5 with TRBJ1-1. Germline V CDR1 and CDR2: MNHEY, SVGAGI. CDR3 length: 14 residues. The CDR3 spells CASSYSNVGTEAFF.

The CDR3 reads CSVGQGAGEQFF. The rearrangement uses TRBV29-1 and TRBJ2-1; the D call from TCRdb, TRBD1, cannot be confirmed without DNA. Germline-derived CDR1 and CDR2 are SQVTM and ANQGSEA. The CDR3 runs to 12 residues.

The rearrangement links TRBV5-1 to TRBJ2-2; TCRdb's D call of TRBD1 is untestable without DNA. The germline CDR1 and CDR2 sequences are SGHRS and YFSETQ. This CDR3 contains 15 residues. The CDR3 region is CASSLVPEDTGELFF.

The chain joins TRBV4-1 to TRBJ2-7; TCRdb's assignment of TRBD2 cannot be checked, as there is no DNA. This CDR3 is built from 16 residues. CDR1 and CDR2 (germline): MGHRA, YSYEKL. The CDR3 sequence: CASSQDGSGGAYEQYF.

The gene calls are TRBV7-7 and TRBJ2-3. This CDR3 is built from 14 residues. Per the germline V gene, CDR1 is SSHAT and CDR2 is FNYEAQ (reference sequence). CDR3 in amino acids: CASSSSGTADTQYF.

The rearrangement uses TRBV7-2 and TRBJ2-2; the TCRdb D gene call, TRBD1, has no DNA to confirm it. Germline loops: CDR1 SGHTA, CDR2 FQGNSA. CDR3 length: 15 amino acids. The CDR3: CASSPNRADTGELFF.

The rearrangement links TRBV6-5 to TRBJ2-5; the D call of TRBD1 rests on TCRdb alone, since no DNA is present to check it. The CDR3 runs 13 residues. The germline V gene encodes CDR1 MNHEY and CDR2 SVGAGI. The CDR3 sequence is CASRLTGGETQYF.

The V and J genes are TRBV12-3 or TRBV12-4 and TRBJ2-2; the TRBD1 assignment by TCRdb is unverifiable without DNA. The CDR3 is made up of 15 amino acids. The CDR3 sequence: CASSPGQGNTGELFF.

The chain has TRBV2 and TRBJ1-6; TCRdb picks TRBD1, but there is no DNA to check that call. The CDR3 consists of 15 residues. Per germline, CDR1 SNHLY and CDR2 FYNNEI. The CDR3: CASSRGQGKESPLHF.

The chain has TRBV20-1 and TRBJ2-3; lacking DNA, the TRBD2 call made by TCRdb goes unchecked. There are 14 residues in the CDR3. Germline V gene sequence: CDR1 DFQATT, CDR2 SNEGSKA (reference sequence). The CDR3: CSAVSGGGTDTQYF.

The genes are TRBV19 and TRBJ2-5. The CDR3 consists of 13 residues. Germline CDR1 LNHDA, CDR2 SQIVND (reference sequence). The CDR3 sequence: CASSVLISETQYF.

This chain uses TRBV14 with TRBJ1-1. CDR1 is SGHDN, CDR2 FVKESK, per germline. CDR3 length: 18 amino acids. CDR3 residues: CASSQEVAWLRQNTEAFF. The full variable domain, rest sourced from reference TRBV14 and TRBJ1-1, is EAGVTQFPSHSVIEKGQTVTLRCDPISGHDNLYWYRRVMGKEIKFLLHFVKESKQDESGMPNNRFLAERTGGTYSTLKVQPAELEDSGVYFCASSQEVAWLRQNTEAFFGQGTRLTVV.

The chain is built from TRBV11-1 and TRBJ1-1. The CDR3 is 13 amino acids. Germline V CDR1 and CDR2: SGHAT, FQDESV (reference sequence). CDR3 sequence reads: CASSPQVNTEAFF.

The gene calls are TRBV20-1 and TRBJ2-7; the TCRdb call, TRBD1, lacks DNA for checking. Germline V gene data show CDR1 as DFQATT and CDR2 as SNEGSKA (reference sequence). This CDR3 is 13 amino acids long. This CDR3 reads CSAQGDRGNEQYF.

The J gene is TRBJ1-2, the V gene TRBV19; TCRdb lists TRBD1, though no DNA is available to test this call. CDR1 is LNHDA, CDR2 SQIVND, per germline (reference sequence). The CDR3 totals 15 residues. The CDR3 spells CASRDAGGDREGYTF.